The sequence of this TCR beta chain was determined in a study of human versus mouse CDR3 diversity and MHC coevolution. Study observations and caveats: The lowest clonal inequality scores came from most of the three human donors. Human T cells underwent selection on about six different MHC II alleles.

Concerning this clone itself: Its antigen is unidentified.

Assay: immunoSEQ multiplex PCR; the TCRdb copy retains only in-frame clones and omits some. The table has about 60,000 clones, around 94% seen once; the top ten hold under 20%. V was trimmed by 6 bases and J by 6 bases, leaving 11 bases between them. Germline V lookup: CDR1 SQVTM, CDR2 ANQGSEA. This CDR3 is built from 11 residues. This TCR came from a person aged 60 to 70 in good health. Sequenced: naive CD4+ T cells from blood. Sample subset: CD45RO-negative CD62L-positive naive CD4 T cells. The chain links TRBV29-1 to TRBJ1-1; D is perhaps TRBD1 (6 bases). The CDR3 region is CSVGRGAEAFF. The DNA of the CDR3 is TGCAGCGTGGGCAGGGGAGCTGAAGCTTTCTTT.